The rows below give T cell receptor beta chains drawn from one sample of a study of cytomegalovirus exposure and HLA in healthy donors. The method was immunoSEQ multiplex PCR; TCRdb's version includes in-frame clones alone and lacks a portion of them. The data hold under 200,000 clones, with about 13% observed a single time. The material sequenced was PBMCs. The receptors originated from a man aged 45 to 65 in good health and CMV-seropositive. CDR3s include the opening cysteine and the closing phenylalanine or tryptophan. The D gene is left open where the match is weak. The listing skips clone size in some rows; elsewhere it reads once, few, many or a size class.

>TRBV6-5|TRBD1|TRBJ2-2|.
TGTGCCAGCAGTTGGGACAGGTCCAACGGGGAGCTGTTTTTT
CASSWDRSNGELFF
>TRBV6-5|TRBD1|TRBJ2-3|few
TGTGCCAGCAGCGAAAGGGGGCGCACAGATACGCAGTATTTT
CASSERGRTDTQYF
>TRBV6-6|TRBD1|TRBJ1-2|.
TGTGCCAGCAGTTACTCCGCGGGACAGAACTATGGCTACACCTTC
CASSYSAGQNYGYTF
>TRBV6-5|.|TRBJ2-5|.
TGTGCCAGCAGTCCACCTGGAGGGGGCTCAGAGAACCAGTACTTC
CASSPPGGGSENQYF
>TRBV7-2|.|TRBJ2-5|few
TGTGCCAGCAGCCGAAGCCAGGGTCGGCAAGAGACCCAGTACTTC
CASSRSQGRQETQYF
>TRBV28|TRBD1|TRBJ1-5|few
TGTGCCAGCAGTTTAGCTGGACAGGGGGTCGGTCAGCCCCAGCATTTT
CASSLAGQGVGQPQHF
>TRBV10-1|TRBD1|TRBJ1-1|.
TGCGCCAGCAGTCCTGAGCGGGGACAGGGGAGGCACACTGAAGCTTTCTTT
CASSPERGQGRHTEAFF
>TRBV28|.|TRBJ2-5|few
TGTGCCAGCAGTTTGATTTTCGGGACCCAGTACTTC
CASSLIFGTQYF
>TRBV7-7|.|TRBJ2-7|few
TGTGCTAGCAGCCCTTTCGCGGCAGGGGAGGGTTACGAGCAGTACTTC
CASSPFAAGEGYEQYF
>TRBV9|.|TRBJ1-1|few
TGTGCCAGCAGCCCCCAGGGGCGATTGAACACTGAAGCTTTCTTT
CASSPQGRLNTEAFF
>TRBV30|.|TRBJ2-3|.
TGTGCCTGGAGTCAAAGCACAGATACGCAGTATTTT
CAWSQSTDTQYF
>TRBV5-1|.|TRBJ1-2|few
TGCGCCAGCAGCTTAGGGGGGGTCAATCGTGGCTACACCTTC
CASSLGGVNRGYTF
>TRBV12-5|TRBD1|TRBJ1-2|few
TGTGCTAGTGGTTTGGCCGGACAGGGGGTCGTCTATGGCTACACCTTC
CASGLAGQGVVYGYTF
>TRBV9|TRBD1|TRBJ1-1|few
TGTGCCAGCAGCCTACAGGGGGTGGGCACTGAAGCTTTCTTT
CASSLQGVGTEAFF
>TRBV19|TRBD1|TRBJ1-2|.
TGTGCCAGTAGTCCGGGGACAGATTACTATGGCTACACCTTC
CASSPGTDYYGYTF
>TRBV5-1|.|TRBJ2-4|once
TGCGCCAGCAGCTTGGGACAGGAGCTAGCCAAAAACATTCAGTACTTC
CASSLGQELAKNIQYF
>TRBV6-6|.|TRBJ2-3|few
TGTGCCAGCAGTTACAAGGCCGGGGATACGCAGTATTTT
CASSYKAGDTQYF